One sample yielded the 14 T cell receptor beta chains listed below, sequenced in a study of T cells after yellow fever vaccination (dated 2019 in TCRdb). Libraries came from 5' RACE. This sample was sequenced with an Illumina NovaSeq 6000. In TCRdb, the public reads were trimmed at Q25 with fastp and aligned with MiXCR, with productive beta chains retained. Rows merge per CDR3 protein into single entries with the most common DNA and genes. The sample yields over 250,000 distinct CDR3 sequences; approximately 4% were counted once. 20% to 25% of the sample rests with the top ten. The intended sense of this specimen's treatment or condition label: live attenuated yellow fever vaccine strain. The specimen was PBMCs, collected 5 days after the yellow fever booster vaccination. These TCRs come from a man aged 18 to 30 who received the YFV17D yellow fever vaccine.

At least ten counts were recorded for this clonotype. CDR3 in DNA: TGTGCCAGCAGCCCTTTAACGGGACTAGCGGGGCTGATAACCGGGGAGCTGTTTTTT. Amino acids: CASSPLTGLAGLITGELFF. The chain carries TRBV7-2 and TRBJ2-2, with TRBD2 matching over 13 bases. Germline assignment: CDR1 SGHTA and CDR2 FQGNSA. The length of the CDR3 is 19 residues. V dropped 5 bases and J dropped 5; count of bases not matched to a gene: 14. The whole variable domain, remainder taken from reference TRBV7-2 and TRBJ2-2, is GAGVSQSPSNKVTEKGKDVELRCDPISGHTALYWYRQSLGQGLEFLIYFQGNSAPDKSGLPSDRFSAERTGGSVSTLTIQRTQQEDSAVYLCASSPLTGLAGLITGELFFGEGSRLTVL.

The chain employs TRBV20-1 and TRBJ1-4, with D unclear. The CDR3 spans 13 residues. Deletions cut 2 bases from V and 2 bases from J, with 6 bases between. Germline CDR1 DFQATT, CDR2 SNEGSKA (reference sequence). The CDR3 nucleotides are TGCAGTGCTAGAAGCAGGACTAATGAAAAACTGTTTTTT. Protein product: CSARSRTNEKLFF.

This clonotype was observed a handful of times. As DNA, the CDR3 is TGTGCCAGCAGCTACGTCGGGGGCAAGGAGACCCAGTACTTC. Protein: CASSYVGGKETQYF. J is TRBJ2-5 and V is TRBV7-9; tentatively, D is TRBD1 or TRBD2 (6 bases each). The V end lost 4 bases, the J end lost 5 bases, and 14 bases lay between the germline ends. From germline, CDR1 is SEHNR and CDR2 FQNEAQ (reference sequence). The CDR3 contains 14 residues.

This clonotype was observed a few times. The genes are TRBV7-2 and TRBJ2-3, with D perhaps assigned TRBD1 or TRBD2 (5 bases each). The CDR3 contains 15 residues. Deletions cut 5 bases from V and 2 bases from J, with 14 bases between. CDR1 and CDR2 from the germline V gene are SGHTA and FQGNSA. CDR3 coding DNA: TGTGCCAGCAGCCCGTCCCGGGGCTCCACAGATACGCAGTATTTT. It is translated as CASSPSRGSTDTQYF.

The chain links TRBV6-5 to TRBJ2-6; D perhaps matches TRBD1 (5 bases). Germline V gene lookup returns CDR1 MNHEY and CDR2 SVGAGI. This CDR3 has 16 amino acids. Deletions cut 4 bases from V and 2 bases from J, with 12 bases between. CDR3 nucleotides: TGTGCCAGCAGTTGGACAAGTCTAGCTGGGGCCAACGTCCTGACTTTC. It encodes CASSWTSLAGANVLTF.

The chain is built from TRBV2 and TRBJ2-7; 7 nucleotides agree with TRBD1. The CDR3 extends over 16 amino acids. The V segment lost 3 bases and the J segment 7 bases; nucleotides outside the gene matches: 15. The V gene's germline CDR1 is SNHLY and CDR2 FYNNEI. Here the CDR3 reads CASSDGDRAYRDEQYF. CDR3 DNA sequence: TGTGCCAGCAGTGACGGCGACAGGGCATATAGGGATGAGCAGTACTTC.

This clonotype was counted only a few times. J is TRBJ1-6 and V is TRBV7-2; 8 bases are a match to TRBD1. The V gene end was trimmed by 5 bases and the J gene end by 7 bases; junction bases not matched to a gene: 7. This CDR3 region has 15 residues. Germline assignment: CDR1 SGHTA and CDR2 FQGNSA. The CDR3, as DNA: TGTGCCAGCAGCGGACGCCAGGGGGCGAATTCACCCCTCCACTTT. This sequence encodes CASSGRQGANSPLHF. The variable domain in full, with the rest retrieved from reference TRBV7-2 and TRBJ1-6, is GAGVSQSPSNKVTEKGKDVELRCDPISGHTALYWYRQSLGQGLEFLIYFQGNSAPDKSGLPSDRFSAERTGGSVSTLTIQRTQQEDSAVYLCASSGRQGANSPLHFGNGTRLTVT.

The table lists this clonotype with a few counts. Written as DNA, the CDR3 is TGTGCCAGCAGCGACGGGACAGAAGATCAGCCCCAGCATTTT. Translated: CASSDGTEDQPQHF. The rearrangement joins TRBV9 to TRBJ1-5, with 7 bases that match TRBD1. The ends lost 3 bases at V and 5 bases at J; junction bases unmatched: 5. Germline-derived CDR1 and CDR2 are SGDLS and YYNGEE. This CDR3 has 14 amino acids. Complete variable domain (other parts from reference TRBV9 and TRBJ1-5): DSGVTQTPKHLITATGQRVTLRCSPRSGDLSVYWYQQSLDQGLQFLIQYYNGEERAKGNILERFSAQQFPDLHSELNLSSLELGDSALYFCASSDGTEDQPQHFGDGTRLSIL.

This clonotype was counted only a few times. V and J are TRBV20-1 and TRBJ2-7, with 9 nucleotides matching TRBD1. This CDR3 comprises 15 residues. The ends lost 6 bases at V and 3 bases at J; junction bases unmatched: 12. Germline-derived CDR1 and CDR2 are DFQATT and SNEGSKA (reference sequence). The CDR3 is CSARRTGAPLYEQYV. The DNA for the CDR3 is TGCAGTGCCCGACGGACAGGGGCACCCCTCTACGAGCAGTACGTC.

There are a few counts of this clonotype. The V gene is TRBV12-3 or TRBV12-4, the J gene TRBJ1-5, with D tentatively TRBD1 (5 bases). Between the trimmed V and J ends, which lost 4 bases and 2 bases, there was a span of 12 bases. This CDR3 has 15 residues. The CDR3 coding sequence is TGTGCCAGCAGTTCCCCCAGACAGCGCAATCAGCCCCAGCATTTT. Amino acid sequence: CASSSPRQRNQPQHF.

This clonotype was seen more than once but under ten times. The rearrangement links TRBV3-1 to TRBJ1-5; maybe TRBD1 (5 bases). This CDR3 has 14 residues. V lost 6 bases, J lost 8 bases, and 17 bases lay in between. CDR1 is LGHDT and CDR2 is YNNKEL in the germline V gene (reference sequence). The CDR3 is CASSQSIGVEPQHF. The CDR3 DNA follows: TGTGCCAGCAGTCAAAGTATAGGGGTTGAGCCCCAGCATTTT.

The chain couples TRBV3-1 to TRBJ2-3, with no clear D. The V end lost 4 bases, the J end lost 1 base, and 9 bases lay between the germline ends. The CDR3 runs 14 residues. CDR1 and CDR2 from the germline V gene are LGHDT and YNNKEL (reference sequence). Here the CDR3 DNA reads TGTGCCAGCAGCCCCGGCGAACGCACAGATACGCAGTATTTT. Translating it yields CASSPGERTDTQYF.

This clonotype has only a few counts. The chain couples TRBV20-1 to TRBJ1-3; weak D call: TRBD1 (5 bases). The CDR3 runs 14 residues. Germline CDR1 and CDR2: DFQATT and SNEGSKA (reference sequence). Trimming pared 3 bases from V and 0 bases from J, leaving 9 bases between. CDR3 sequence reads: CSASYGGSGNTIYF. The CDR3 DNA sequence: TGCAGTGCTAGTTACGGGGGCTCTGGAAACACCATATATTTT.

V usage is TRBV6-2 or TRBV6-3 and J usage is TRBJ2-1, with TRBD1 matching over 9 bases. Trimming removed 7 bases from V and 4 bases from J; junction bases left unmatched: 8. This CDR3 is 15 amino acids long. Germline V gene data show CDR1 as MNHEY and CDR2 as SVGEGT. The CDR3 nucleotides are TGTGCCAGCATATACACAGGGGGCTTTTACAATGAGCAGTTCTTC. It specifies CASIYTGGFYNEQFF.